The sequence of this T cell receptor (beta chain) was determined in a study of neurological immune-mediated disorders. Study-level results: In HTLV-1-associated myelopathy, TCR clonal expansion was greatest, whereas multiple sclerosis had the least, falling below healthy controls.

V gave up 6 bases and J gave up 4 bases, with 15 bases separating them. The V gene's germline CDR1 is SGHTA and CDR2 FQGNSA. This CDR3 spans 15 amino acids. This clonotype was detected ten times or more. Its specificity is unknown. TCRdb reprocessed the 5' RACE reads via MiXCR and lists one record per CDR3 protein. The sample has fewer than 55,000 distinct CDR3 sequences; about 6% are singletons. The TCR sequence derives from a woman between 35 and 50 years old in good health. The sequencing input was CD4+ T cells from blood. The gene calls are TRBV7-2 and TRBJ2-2; D ambiguous. The CDR3, as DNA: TGTGCCAGCAGTGTAGCCAGTTCCGTCACCGGGGAGCTGTTTTTT. Translated, it gives CASSVASSVTGELFF.